Shown below are 9 T cell receptor beta chains from a single sample sequenced in a study of blood T cell repertoires in COVID-19. The table came from immunoSEQ multiplex PCR; TCRdb's copy has only in-frame clones and leaves some out. The table lists fewer than 400,000 clones, less than 85% of them singletons. Sequencing was done on a sample of peripheral blood. The origin of the receptors is a woman aged 18-35 years with acute or convalescent COVID-19.

This chain uses TRBV3-1 (or the pseudogene TRBV3-2) with TRBJ1-6; maybe TRBD1 (6 bases). The CDR3 is made up of 17 amino acids. In germline, CDR1 is LGHDT, CDR2 YNNKEL (reference sequence). The V and J ends lost 3 bases and 0 bases respectively, with 12 bases between them. This CDR3 is CASSHAQGVSYNSPLHF. Here the CDR3 DNA reads TGTGCCAGCAGCCATGCACAGGGCGTCTCCTATAATTCACCCCTCCACTTT.

The chain's CDR3 is CASSLSVAVGKETQYF. CDR3 sequence (DNA): TGTGCCAGCAGTTTATCTGTAGCGGTAGGGAAAGAGACCCAGTACTTC. This rearrangement joins TRBV27 to TRBJ2-5, with D perhaps TRBD2 (6 bases). Trimming pared 0 bases from V and 3 bases from J, leaving 14 bases between. Germline CDR1 reads MNHEY; CDR2 reads SMNVEV (reference sequence). This CDR3 region has 16 residues.

This clone has only a few counts. This sequence joins TRBV3-1 (or the pseudogene TRBV3-2) and TRBJ1-1; TRBD1 matches 7 bases. Germline-derived CDR1 and CDR2 are LGHDT and YNNKEL (reference sequence). The V and J ends lost 3 bases and 5 bases, in that order; junction bases with no gene match: 9. This CDR3 spans 15 amino acids. The chain's CDR3 is CASSHTRQGKTEAFF. The CDR3 DNA reads TGTGCCAGCAGCCATACCAGACAGGGTAAGACTGAAGCTTTCTTT.

The chain has TRBV6-5 and TRBJ2-2; no clear D gene. Germline CDR1 is MNHEY and CDR2 is SVGAGI. The CDR3 contains 13 residues. V was trimmed by 6 bases and J by 5 bases, leaving 10 bases between them. The CDR3 coding sequence is TGTGCCAGCAGACCTCTAGAGACCGGGGAGCTGTTTTTT. It is translated as CASRPLETGELFF.

This clone was recorded only once. The rearrangement joins TRBV19 to TRBJ2-7; D is perhaps TRBD1 (5 bases). The V and J ends lost 3 bases and 0 bases respectively, with 12 bases between them. Germline CDR1 is LNHDA and CDR2 is SQIVND (reference sequence). The CDR3 has 15 amino acids. The CDR3 DNA reads as TGTGCCAGTAGTATCGACAGCCAAAGCTCCTACGAGCAGTACTTC. This sequence encodes CASSIDSQSSYEQYF.

J is TRBJ2-1 and V is TRBV9, with a possible D match to TRBD1 (6 bases). Germline V lookup: CDR1 SGDLS, CDR2 YYNGEE. Trimming took 0 bases from V and 7 from J, leaving 17 bases between them. This CDR3 has 16 residues. The CDR3 reads CASSVEGDTRWNEQFF. The CDR3 DNA follows: TGTGCCAGCAGCGTAGAAGGGGACACCCGTTGGAATGAGCAGTTCTTC.

V gene TRBV30 combines with J gene TRBJ2-1; 7 nucleotides match TRBD1. The CDR3 spans 15 residues. The V gene's germline CDR1 is GTSNPN and CDR2 SVGIG (reference sequence). Trimming took 5 bases from V and 8 from J; bases not matched to a gene: 15. The CDR3 nucleotides read TGTGCCTGGGCCCAAGACAGGGTGTTCGGCGATGAGCAGTTCTTC. It encodes CAWAQDRVFGDEQFF.

The chain is built from TRBV7-3 and TRBJ2-3, with 8 bases that match TRBD2. The CDR3 is made up of 14 amino acids. CDR1 is SGHTA and CDR2 is FQGTGA in the germline V gene. V trimming: 5 bases; J trimming: 4 bases; junction bases outside the gene matches: 5. The CDR3 bases are TGTGCCAGCAGCAAGGGCGGGGGGTCAGATACGCAGTATTTT. Translating it yields CASSKGGGSDTQYF. The complete variable domain, with remaining parts taken from reference TRBV7-3 and TRBJ2-3, reads GAGVSQTPSNKVTEKGKYVELRCDPISGHTALYWYRQSLGQGPEFLIYFQGTGAADDSGLPNDRFFAVRPEGSVSTLKIQRTERGDSAVYLCASSKGGGSDTQYFGPGTRLTVL.

The chain carries TRBV3-1 (or the pseudogene TRBV3-2) and TRBJ1-1, with TRBD1 matching 7 bases. V was pared by 4 bases and J by 2 bases, with 4 bases of the junction left unmatched. This CDR3 is built from 14 residues. Germline CDR1 reads LGHDT; CDR2 reads YNNKEL (reference sequence). CDR3 bases: TGTGCCAGCAGCCCCCGGGACAGCAACACTGAAGCTTTCTTT. It specifies CASSPRDSNTEAFF.